These T cell receptor beta chains were read from a single sample in a study of cytomegalovirus exposure and HLA in healthy donors. Sequenced by immunoSEQ multiplex PCR; TCRdb stores in-frame clones only, minus some. The sample includes approximately 150,000 clones, about nine tenths of them seen just once. The sample taken for sequencing was PBMCs. These receptors were obtained from a man between 18 and 29 years old in good health and CMV-seropositive. The CDR3 runs from the conserved cysteine through the conserved F or W. The order of the fields is V gene, CDR3 protein.

TRBV30,CAWSPLAYTEAFF
TRBV6-1,CASSAAWGDYEQFF
TRBV5-4,CASRARQGLNNSPLHF
TRBV5-6,CASSLRGTQYF
TRBV5-8,CASSWGQANTEAFF
TRBV6-5,CASSLDSTRGYTF
TRBV19,CASSIGLAAYEQYF
TRBV5-1,CASSEDTFIPKNIQYF
TRBV9,CASSVAPVGAADTQYF
TRBV29-1,CSVGGGEQPQHF
TRBV12-5,CASGFSGGPEAFF
TRBV18,CASFAGMNTEAFF
TRBV19,CASSARGLYEQFF
TRBV11-1,CASSEGLRSGEQFF
TRBV28,CASTPDSLYGYTF
TRBV14,CASSHGTTYYGYTF
TRBV4-2,CASSPDRSYEQYF
TRBV27,CASGTYYEQYF
TRBV4-2,CASSLEAQLANYGYTF
TRBV30,CAWRRTGADTEAFF
TRBV5-6,CASSLVAGGLAKNIQYF
TRBV30,CAWSVRGNEQFF
TRBV9,CASSQGKSYGYTF